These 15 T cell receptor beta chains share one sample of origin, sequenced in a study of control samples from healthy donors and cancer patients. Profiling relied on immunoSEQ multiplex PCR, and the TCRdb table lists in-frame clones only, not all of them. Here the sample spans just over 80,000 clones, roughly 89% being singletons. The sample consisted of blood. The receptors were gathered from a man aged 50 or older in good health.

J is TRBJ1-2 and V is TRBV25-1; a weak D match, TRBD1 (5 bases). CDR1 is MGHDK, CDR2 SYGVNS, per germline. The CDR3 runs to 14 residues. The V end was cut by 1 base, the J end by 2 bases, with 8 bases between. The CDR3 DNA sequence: TGTGCCAGCAGTGAATGGGACCTGAACTATGGCTACACCTTC. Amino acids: CASSEWDLNYGYTF.

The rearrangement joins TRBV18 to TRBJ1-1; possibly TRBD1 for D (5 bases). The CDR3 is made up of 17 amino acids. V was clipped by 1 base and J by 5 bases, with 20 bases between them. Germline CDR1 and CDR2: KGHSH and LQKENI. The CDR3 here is CASSPRGVRQGGTEAFF. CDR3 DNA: TGTGCCAGCTCACCACGGGGTGTAAGGCAGGGAGGGACTGAAGCTTTCTTT.

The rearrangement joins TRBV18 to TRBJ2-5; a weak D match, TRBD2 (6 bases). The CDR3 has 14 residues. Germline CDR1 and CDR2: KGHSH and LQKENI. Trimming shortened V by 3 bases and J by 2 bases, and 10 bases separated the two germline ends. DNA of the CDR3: TGTGCCAGCTCACCCGGCCGGGGGCAAGAGACCCAGTACTTC. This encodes CASSPGRGQETQYF.

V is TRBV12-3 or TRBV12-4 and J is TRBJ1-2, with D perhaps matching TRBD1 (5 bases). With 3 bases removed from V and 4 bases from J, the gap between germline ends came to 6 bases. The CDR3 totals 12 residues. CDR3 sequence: CASSLRGYGYTF. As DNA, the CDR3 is TGTGCCAGCAGTTTGAGGGGCTATGGCTACACCTTC.

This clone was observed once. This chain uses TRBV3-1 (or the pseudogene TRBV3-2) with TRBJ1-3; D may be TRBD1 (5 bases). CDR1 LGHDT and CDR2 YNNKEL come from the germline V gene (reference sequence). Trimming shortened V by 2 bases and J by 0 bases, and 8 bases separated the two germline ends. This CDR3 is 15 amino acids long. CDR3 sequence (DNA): TGTGCCAGCAGCCAACAGGGAATCTCTGGAAACACCATATATTTT. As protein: CASSQQGISGNTIYF.

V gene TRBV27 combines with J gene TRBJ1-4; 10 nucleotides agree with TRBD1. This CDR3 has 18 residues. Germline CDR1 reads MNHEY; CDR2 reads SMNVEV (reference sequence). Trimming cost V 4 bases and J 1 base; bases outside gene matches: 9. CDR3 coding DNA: TGTGCCAGCAGTTCCGCGCCGGGACAGGGGAAAACTAATGAAAAACTGTTTTTT. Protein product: CASSSAPGQGKTNEKLFF.

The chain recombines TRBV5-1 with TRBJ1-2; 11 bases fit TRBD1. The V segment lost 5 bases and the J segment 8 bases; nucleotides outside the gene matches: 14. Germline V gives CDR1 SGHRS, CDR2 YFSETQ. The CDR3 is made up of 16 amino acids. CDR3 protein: CASRPYSGQGADGYTF. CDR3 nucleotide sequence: TGCGCCAGCAGACCTTACTCCGGACAGGGGGCAGACGGCTACACCTTC. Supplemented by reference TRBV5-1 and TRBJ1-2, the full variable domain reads KAGVTQTPRYLIKTRGQQVTLSCSPISGHRSVSWYQQTPGQGLQFLFEYFSETQRNKGNFPGRFSGRQFSNSRSEMNVSTLELGDSALYLCASRPYSGQGADGYTFGSGTRLTVV.

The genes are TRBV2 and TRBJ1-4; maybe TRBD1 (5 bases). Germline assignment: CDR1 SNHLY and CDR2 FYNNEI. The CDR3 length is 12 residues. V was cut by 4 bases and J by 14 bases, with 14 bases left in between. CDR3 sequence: CASSVPGNRLFF. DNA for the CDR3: TGTGCCAGCAGTGTTCCAGGGAATAGGCTGTTTTTT.

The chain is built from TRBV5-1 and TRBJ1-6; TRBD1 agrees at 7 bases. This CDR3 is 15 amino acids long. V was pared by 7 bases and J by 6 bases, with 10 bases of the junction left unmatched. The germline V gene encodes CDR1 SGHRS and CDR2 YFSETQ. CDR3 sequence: CASAETGQSNSPLHF. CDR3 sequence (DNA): TGCGCCAGCGCCGAGACAGGGCAGAGTAATTCACCCCTCCACTTT.

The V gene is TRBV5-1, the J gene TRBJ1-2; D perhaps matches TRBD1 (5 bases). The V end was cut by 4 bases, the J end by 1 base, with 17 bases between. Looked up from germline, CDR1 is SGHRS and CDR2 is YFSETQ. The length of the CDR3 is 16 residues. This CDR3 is CASSPHYAGGNYGYTF. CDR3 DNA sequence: TGCGCCAGCAGCCCACATTACGCGGGGGGTAACTATGGCTACACCTTC.

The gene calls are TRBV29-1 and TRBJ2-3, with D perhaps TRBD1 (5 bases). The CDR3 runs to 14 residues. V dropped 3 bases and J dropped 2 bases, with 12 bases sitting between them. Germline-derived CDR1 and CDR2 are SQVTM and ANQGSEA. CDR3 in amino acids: CSVEPGHLTDTQYF. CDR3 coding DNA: TGCAGCGTTGAGCCTGGACACCTCACAGATACGCAGTATTTT.

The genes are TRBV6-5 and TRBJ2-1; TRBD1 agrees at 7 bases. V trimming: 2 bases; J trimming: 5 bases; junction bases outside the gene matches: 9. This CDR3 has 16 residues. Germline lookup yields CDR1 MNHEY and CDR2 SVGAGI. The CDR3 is CASSYTATGRDNEQFF. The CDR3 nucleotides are TGTGCCAGCAGTTACACCGCGACAGGGCGCGACAATGAGCAGTTCTTC.

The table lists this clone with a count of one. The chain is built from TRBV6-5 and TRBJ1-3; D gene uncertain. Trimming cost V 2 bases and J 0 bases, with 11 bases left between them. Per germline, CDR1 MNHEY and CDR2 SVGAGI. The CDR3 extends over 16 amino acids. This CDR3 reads CASSYGRISSGNTIYF. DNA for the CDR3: TGTGCCAGCAGTTACGGGCGGATTAGCTCTGGAAACACCATATATTTT.

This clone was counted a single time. CDR3 coding DNA: TGTGCCAGCAGCCAAGTGTGCGGGGGGGGCTACGAGCAGTACTTC. Translated, it gives CASSQVCGGGYEQYF. The V and J genes are TRBV14 and TRBJ2-7; 9 nucleotides match TRBD2. The germline gives CDR1 SGHDN, CDR2 FVKESK. The CDR3 totals 15 residues. The trim removed 1 base at V and 3 bases at J, leaving 4 bases unmatched.

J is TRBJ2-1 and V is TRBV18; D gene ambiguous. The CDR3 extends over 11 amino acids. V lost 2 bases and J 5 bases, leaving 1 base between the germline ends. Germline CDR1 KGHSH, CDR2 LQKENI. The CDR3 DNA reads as TGTGCCAGCTCACCAAACAATGAGCAGTTCTTC. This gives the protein CASSPNNEQFF. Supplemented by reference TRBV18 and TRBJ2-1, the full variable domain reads NAGVMQNPRHLVRRRGQEARLRCSPMKGHSHVYWYRQLPEEGLKFMVYLQKENIIDESGMPKERFSAEFPKEGPSILRIQQVVRGDSAAYFCASSPNNEQFFGPGTRLTVL.